Each of the 10 T cell receptor beta chains below was sequenced from the same sample in a study of T cells expressing NK-cell markers. TCRdb re-called the 5' RACE reads; one entry per CDR3 protein, DNA not given. The repertoire table contains about 5,000 distinct CDR3 sequences. What was sequenced was blood T cells: a sorted CD56 or NKG2C T cell subset, CD4+ or CD8+ T cells, or bulk PBMC T cells (not recorded which). The receptors shown here come from a man younger than 35 in good health.

The chain combines TRBV10-3 with TRBJ1-2. The CDR3 spans 12 residues. Per germline, CDR1 ENHRY and CDR2 SYGVKD. The CDR3 loop reads CAIGESARGYTF.

This clonotype is classed as medium-sized by frequency. The chain has TRBV12-3 or TRBV12-4 and TRBJ2-2. The CDR3 is made up of 12 amino acids. CDR3 sequence: CASKMEAGELFF.

This clonotype ranks as medium-sized in terms of frequency. The chain couples TRBV7-8 to TRBJ2-1; TCRdb's D call, TRBD1, is unchecked because there is no DNA. Per the germline V gene, CDR1 is SGHVS and CDR2 is FQNEAQ. This CDR3 comprises 16 residues. This CDR3 is CASSLAGGITYNEQFF.

This clonotype is labeled medium-sized based on frequency. This chain uses TRBV15 with TRBJ2-7; TCRdb gives TRBD1 as the D gene, but with no DNA this cannot be confirmed. The germline V gene has CDR1 LNHNV and CDR2 YYDKDF (reference sequence). CDR3 length: 12 amino acids. The CDR3 here is CATGDNSYEQYF.

This clonotype registers medium-sized (0.01 to 0.1%) by frequency. The rearrangement uses TRBV5-1 and TRBJ2-1. The CDR3 has 12 amino acids. Germline V CDR1 and CDR2: SGHRS, YFSETQ. CDR3: CASSFDYNEQFF.

This clonotype is medium-sized (0.01 to 0.1%) by frequency. The V and J genes are TRBV15 and TRBJ1-4; no DNA is available, so the TRBD1 call from TCRdb remains unchecked. Germline V gives CDR1 LNHNV, CDR2 YYDKDF (reference sequence). This CDR3 contains 17 residues. The CDR3 loop reads CATSRVGQGRNNEKLFF. The variable domain in full, with the rest retrieved from reference TRBV15 and TRBJ1-4, is DAMVIQNPRYQVTQFGKPVTLSCSQTLNHNVMYWYQQKSSQAPKLLFHYYDKDFNNEADTPDNFQSRRPNTSFCFLDIRSPGLGDTAMYLCATSRVGQGRNNEKLFFGSGTQLSVL.

This clonotype is called medium-sized based on its frequency. The J gene is TRBJ2-2, the V gene TRBV5-1; the TRBD1 assignment by TCRdb is unverifiable without DNA. Germline V gene data show CDR1 as SGHRS and CDR2 as YFSETQ. The CDR3 loop spans 16 amino acids. The CDR3 sequence is CASSSRGDTYTGELFF.

The chain carries TRBV7-9 and TRBJ2-1; TCRdb selects TRBD2, and the lack of DNA leaves this call unchecked. Germline CDR1 reads SEHNR; CDR2 reads FQNEAQ (reference sequence). The CDR3 covers 16 residues. The CDR3 sequence is CASSLRLAGINNEQFF.

V is TRBV7-9 and J is TRBJ1-1. CDR3 length equals 13 residues. Germline-derived CDR1 and CDR2 are SEHNR and FQNEAQ (reference sequence). CDR3 in amino acids: CASSLFTQDEAFF.

The chain recombines TRBV18 with TRBJ2-7. The CDR3 contains 13 residues. Looked up from germline, CDR1 is KGHSH and CDR2 is LQKENI. CDR3 residues: CASSPQSSYEQYF.